This T cell receptor beta chain derives from a study of cytomegalovirus exposure and HLA in healthy donors (TCRdb year 2017). For the wider study: An earlier analysis of approximately 550 of the donors reported about 290 Gb of sequence data and some 120 million unique TCR beta sequences from roughly 180 million T cells. An early release covering roughly 640 HLA-typed donors comprised approximately 300 gigabases of sequencing data and tens of millions of unique TCR sequences. Of the approximately 400 genotyped donors, about 84% fell in the genetic ancestry cluster associated with self-reported Caucasian donors. The study was designed to test whether signatures of past pathogen exposure could be identified by cataloging public T cell receptors. Using immunosequencing, the study profiled T cell repertoires from 666 subjects and related those repertoires to cytomegalovirus serostatus. A separate validation cohort of roughly 130 different subjects was used in addition to the approximately 640-subject first cohort. High-throughput TCR immunosequencing, statistical association of individual TCRs with disease status, and machine learning were combined to predict cytomegalovirus infection status. To study patterns of TCR occurrence, a later analysis re-analyzed previously published TCR beta repertoires from 650 to 750 donors and added high-resolution HLA genotyping. In the later analysis, no new phenotypic data were used to find candidate immune exposures; instead, reliance was placed on TCR beta sequences and their occurrence across donors. An earlier analysis of a few hundred of the donors applied high-throughput TCR beta sequencing to assess whether each TCR beta V gene segment acted as functional or pseudogenic. Donor age, sex, ethnicity and CMV serostatus were compiled together with the repertoire data. In a later genetic analysis, genome-wide SNP genotypes for about three fifths of the roughly 670 donors were used, and that subset was treated as a discovery cohort. All discovery cohort repertoires had been generated on a single sequencing platform. HLA typing included class I and class II loci at four-digit resolution. The number of donors typed differed by locus, with about 629-630 for A, B, C, DRB1 and DQB1, around 560 for DQA1, 600 to 610 for DPA1, and some 440 for DPB1. About five DR-DQ haplotypes were treated as single units for association and clustering because of strong linkage in the cohort. Among around 400 genotyped donors of the cohort, an average of around 250,000 unique TCR beta nucleotide sequences was sequenced per donor, of which about 19% were non-productive. The full study reports these points: A cluster of highly shared sequence variants was judged likely to represent a technical artifact of the sequencing pipeline. The 87-base-pair reads could not distinguish some IMGT-functional V segments, including TRBV6-2 and TRBV6-3, so those segments were excluded. The presence/absence analyses assumed that sequencing depth was roughly uniform across donors, and that assumption may not be true. The classifier was reported to diagnose cytomegalovirus status with high specificity and sensitivity in both the original cohort and the validation cohort. A later genetic analysis reported fewer N-insertions in productive TCRs among donors in an Asian-associated ancestry cluster than the approximately 670-donor mean. It was suggested by the authors that the approach could potentially be generalized to other disease states and immunological phenotypes. In vitro tests confirmed that a few of the cytomegalovirus-associated TCR beta chains recognize cytomegalovirus antigens. At a false discovery rate of 0.05, a later analysis linked under 20,000 TCR beta sequences to specific HLA alleles. About 17 rarely observed V segments, including chromosome 9 orphons, were excluded from the earlier analysis of about 500 of the donors because counts were too low. In the study, roughly 160 TCR beta chains were listed as associated with cytomegalovirus. In a later analysis, HLA-associated TCR beta chains showed more clonal expansion and lower generation probabilities than non-associated chains that were equally common. In a later analysis, the rate of TCR association differed among HLA loci, with DRB1 alleles having the most associated TCRs and HLA-C alleles having the fewest. Because HLA typing was unavailable for some donors at each locus, only the typed subset was used in association tests. According to a later analysis, most CMV-associated TCR beta chains appeared to be HLA-restricted, and the HLA associations seemed to be driven largely by CMV exposure. Across donors, most TCR sequences were observed very rarely, whereas some public TCRs were present in many individuals. A later genetic analysis associated a missense DCLRE1C variant with V-gene and J-gene trimming of TCR beta chains, and an independent cohort replicated the association. When HLA alleles, especially DR and DQ, strongly co-occurred, attributing TCR associations to individual alleles was difficult. A further reported finding was that TCR beta sequences accurately predicted the HLA-A and HLA-B alleles for most subjects in the first cohort. Correlated functional status among segregating V segments might reflect linkage disequilibrium, but an unknown experimental factor could not be ruled out. The only immune exposure information available for the cohort was CMV serostatus. This cohort had only TCR beta chains sequenced, and the lack of alpha or paired-chain data limited which features could be detected. Broadly in line with IMGT annotations, most TCR beta V segments showed up in productive rearrangements about 87% or about 30% of the time in an earlier analysis of around 550 of the donors. Several of the top co-occurrence clusters appeared to be linked to parvovirus B19, influenza, CMV and Epstein-Barr virus, according to a later analysis.

The cohort was made up of several hundred healthy bone marrow donors. At the time of sampling, all cohort members were nominally healthy, though unrecorded immune exposures were likely present. The donor was CMV seronegative and belonged to the group of 352 seronegative cohort members. A peripheral blood sample was provided by each donor, and peripheral blood mononuclear cells were used for TCR beta sequencing. Genomic DNA was extracted from the blood cell samples with the Qiagen DNeasy Blood Extraction Kit. With respect to this clone: The antigen it binds to is not known. No much larger clone is present one base from it, and per-base qualities are unavailable.

From the germline V gene, CDR1 is MDHEN and CDR2 is SYDVKM. The CDR3 contains 12 residues, cysteine and phenylalanine counted. The kept DNA is CDR3 alone, 36 bases in frame from the first base. V is shortened by 5 bases, J by 3 bases, and the region joining them spans 8 bases. Library method: the immunoSEQ multiplex PCR assay. A mixture of 60 forward primers for TCR Vbeta segments and 13 reverse primers for TCR Jbeta segments was used in the multiplex PCR. A multiplex PCR assay on genomic DNA amplified the CDR3 region of rearranged TCR beta genes. The amplified TCR beta libraries were sequenced on the Illumina HiSeq System as 87-base-pair reads. The authors' pipeline ran thus. In a later analysis, 77 million or so unique TCR beta chains were counted across the approximately 670 repertoires, and around 10 million of these chains were shared by at least two donors. Raw reads were error-corrected and collapsed into unique sequences by a nearest-neighbor algorithm in which closely related sequences were merged to remove PCR and sequencing errors. CDR3 sequences were aligned to IMGT reference sequences to assign V, D and J gene segments. For a sequence to be retained, a match of at least six nucleotides was required to both a V gene segment and a J gene segment. A rearrangement was called productive if the CDR3 had no stop codons and remained in frame with V and J, and every other rearrangement was called non-productive. CDR3 was defined by IMGT convention, running from the second conserved V-encoded cysteine to the conserved J-encoded phenylalanine. The earlier analysis of fewer than 750 of the donors excluded sequences that lacked an unambiguous match to a single V gene segment. In an earlier analysis of some 590 of the donors, V segments were called functional above 56.7% productive rearrangements and were called segregating when the between-donor standard deviation exceeded 5%. A statistical classification framework was built for diagnosing cytomegalovirus status from the catalog of TCR beta chain sequences. In a later analysis, TCR nucleotide sequences were compared against IMGT/GENE-DB human TR gene sequences so that V and J genes could be assigned. The TCRdist pipeline was used in a later analysis to assign CDR3 sequences and most-parsimonious VDJ recombination scenarios. In a later analysis, each TCR beta chain was defined by its CDR3 amino acid sequence together with its V-gene family, and reads without a unique V-gene family were excluded. A later analysis removed nearly 600 highly shared, low-generation-probability nucleotide sequences to deal with suspected cross-contamination and a sequencing artifact. A later analysis calculated a clonal expansion index for each public chain from normalized within-repertoire ranks of inferred template counts. In a later analysis, generation probabilities were computed using a VDJ recombination model fitted to out-of-frame rearrangements, and the results were checked against IGoR. A later analysis scored TCR-TCR, TCR-HLA and TCR-CMV co-occurrence with hypergeometric tests, applying a repertoire-size bias correction to TCR pairs. False discovery rates were estimated in a later analysis by permuting HLA or CMV assignments 20 times. A later analysis grouped co-occurring TCRs with DBSCAN, adding TCRdist sequence similarity when clustering within HLA-allele-positive subsets. Repertoires with fewer than 30,000 or more than 120,000 public chains were left out of co-occurrence clustering, as were five repertoires with anomalous nucleotide sharing. Imported from immuneACCESS, the table was reduced by TCRdb to in-frame sequences with V and J called. These copies leave out some clones; in studies compared against another copy, an unresolved V gene accounts for under half, and the cause of the remainder is not known. From that table come the V and J calls and clone size; the DNA was used to work out D and trimming. The sample yields fewer than 150,000 clones; over 75% were counted once. 2% to 2.5% of the sample goes to the ten largest clones.

This clonotype originated in a man aged 30 to 39 in good health and CMV-seronegative. Sequencing input: PBMCs. The chain couples TRBV28 to TRBJ2-7; no D gene call is confident. DNA sequence: TGTGCCAGCAGTGATCTAGACTACGAGCAGTACTTC. It encodes CASSDLDYEQYF.